A selection of T cell receptor beta chains follows, all from one sample in a study of Graves' ophthalmopathy and Graves' hyperthyroidism. A single record per CDR3 protein comes from TCRdb applying MiXCR to the multiplex PCR reads. The sample records 500,000 to 700,000 distinct CDR3 sequences, about 20% being singletons. Material: peripheral blood. These receptor sequences come from a woman younger than 30 with stable Graves' hyperthyroidism. Some clones in this sample may be carry-over from other donors' samples. Both conserved end residues are part of each CDR3. Not every row has a clone size; where given, it reads once, few, many or a size class.

cdr3_length,clone_size,v_call,j_call,cdr3_aa
14,many,TRBV13,TRBJ2-5,CASSLRGNQETQYF
15,many,TRBV20-1,TRBJ1-5,CSASEMDRGDQPQHF
17,many,TRBV29-1,TRBJ2-7,CSVDASPGLAGGGEQYF
14,many,TRBV6-1,TRBJ2-5,CAGSGLGGEGTQYF
13,-,TRBV6-1,TRBJ2-7,CASSPGQDLEQYF
17,-,TRBV27,TRBJ2-5,CASRGQGAGWNQETQYF
16,many,TRBV28,TRBJ2-2,CASSLLRVTDTGELFF
13,many,TRBV7-2,TRBJ1-2,CASREQGGDGYTF
15,many,TRBV20-1,TRBJ2-4,CSAILSPVAKNIQYF
20,many,TRBV28,TRBJ2-7,CASSFFPTGTSGREIYEQYF
12,many,TRBV6-1,TRBJ1-5,CASRISDQPQHF
14,many,TRBV6-5,TRBJ2-4,CASSYSSGAGIQYF
14,many,TRBV20-1,TRBJ2-7,CSATGGQGFAEQYF
15,many,TRBV12-3/TRBV12-4,TRBJ1-5,CASSSSRDRTYPQHF
15,-,TRBV6-2/TRBV6-3,TRBJ2-7,CASSYSAEGAYEQYF
12,many,TRBV6-5,TRBJ2-5,CASTRQWETQYF
14,many,TRBV12-3/TRBV12-4,TRBJ2-7,CASSFGGSIYEQYF
15,many,TRBV20-1,TRBJ2-2,CSARGRQENTGELFF
15,many,TRBV7-2,TRBJ2-7,CASSSGQGGWYEQYF
12,many,TRBV6-1,TRBJ1-2,CVSSAGFYGYTF
15,-,TRBV7-3,TRBJ2-2,CASSLRGGYTGELFF
11,many,TRBV6-2/TRBV6-3,TRBJ2-7,CASSPATEQYF
16,few,TRBV30,TRBJ2-7,CAWRSPGGLAGNEQYF
17,-,TRBV11-2,TRBJ2-2,CASSLGTSGRAAGELFF
12,many,TRBV7-9,TRBJ2-5,CASSLGLETQYF
15,many,TRBV30,TRBJ1-5,CAWSTTPGVGQPQHF